This T cell receptor beta chain was documented in a study of blood T cell repertoires in COVID-19. The overall study: From T cells, B-cell-depleted T cells, or PBMCs came the material, which was cDNA or gDNA.

TCRdb's copy holds only in-frame clones and misses some; the assay was immunoSEQ multiplex PCR. The sample lists 200,000 to 300,000 clones, 91% occurring once. Patients at the Seattle site were enrolled during active infection and followed longitudinally. Trimming shortened V by 4 bases and J by 7 bases, and 14 bases separated the two germline ends. The germline V gene encodes CDR1 LGHNA and CDR2 YSLEER. The CDR3 runs 14 residues. The receptor's source is a person between 18 and 30 years old with COVID-19, enrolled during active disease. The sequenced material came from peripheral blood. The chain combines TRBV4-3 with TRBJ1-5, with a weak D call TRBD1 (6 bases). CDR3 sequence: CASSPGQFTQPQHF. The DNA for the CDR3 is TGCGCCAGCAGCCCTGGACAGTTTACCCAGCCCCAGCATTTT.